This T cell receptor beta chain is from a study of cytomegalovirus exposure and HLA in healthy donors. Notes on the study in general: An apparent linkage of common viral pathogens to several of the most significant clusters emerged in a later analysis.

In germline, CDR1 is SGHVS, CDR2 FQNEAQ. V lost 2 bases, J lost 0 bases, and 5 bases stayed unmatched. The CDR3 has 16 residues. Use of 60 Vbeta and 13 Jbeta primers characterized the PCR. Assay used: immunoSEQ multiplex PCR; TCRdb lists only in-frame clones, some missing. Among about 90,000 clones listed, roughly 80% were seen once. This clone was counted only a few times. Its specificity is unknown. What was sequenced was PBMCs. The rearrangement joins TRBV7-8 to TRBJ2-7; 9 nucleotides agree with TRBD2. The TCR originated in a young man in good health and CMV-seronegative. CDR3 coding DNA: TGTGCCAGCAGCTTAAGGGCTAGCGGGGTCTCCTACGAGCAGTACTTC. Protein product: CASSLRASGVSYEQYF.